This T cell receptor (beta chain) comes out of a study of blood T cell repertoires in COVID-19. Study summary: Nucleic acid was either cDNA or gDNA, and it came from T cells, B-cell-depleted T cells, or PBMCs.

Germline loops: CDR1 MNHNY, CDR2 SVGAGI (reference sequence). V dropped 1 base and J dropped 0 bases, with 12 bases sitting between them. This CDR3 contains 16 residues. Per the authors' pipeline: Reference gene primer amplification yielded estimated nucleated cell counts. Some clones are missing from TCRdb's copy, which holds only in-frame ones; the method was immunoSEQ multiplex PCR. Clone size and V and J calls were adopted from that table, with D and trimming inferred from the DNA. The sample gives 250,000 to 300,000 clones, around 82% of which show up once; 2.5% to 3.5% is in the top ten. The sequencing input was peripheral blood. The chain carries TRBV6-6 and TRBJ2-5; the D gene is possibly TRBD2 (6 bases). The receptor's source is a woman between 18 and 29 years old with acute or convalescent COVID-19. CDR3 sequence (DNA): TGTGCCAGCAGTTACTTCCTAGCGACAGACCAAGAGACCCAGTACTTC. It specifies CASSYFLATDQETQYF.